The 14 T cell receptor beta chains in this list originate from one sample, sequenced in a study of T cells after yellow fever vaccination. TCRdb ran MiXCR on the 5' RACE reads and lists one entry per CDR3 protein. The sample has 29,000 or so distinct CDR3 sequences, under 6% seen once. Sequenced material: CD8+ T cells sorted from PBMCs, taken 10 days after the yellow fever booster vaccination. The source of these receptors is a man aged 30 to 39 who received the YFV17D yellow fever vaccine.

This clonotype was picked up many times. The genes are TRBV5-5 and TRBJ2-1; perhaps TRBD1 as D (5 bases). The CDR3 has 14 residues. Germline V gene lookup returns CDR1 SGHKS and CDR2 YYEKEE (reference sequence). Trimming shortened V by 1 base and J by 8 bases, and 13 bases separated the two germline ends. The chain's CDR3 is CASSLFLGHDEQFF. CDR3 bases: TGTGCCAGCAGCTTGTTCTTGGGGCACGATGAGCAGTTCTTC.

The chain employs TRBV6-1 and TRBJ2-1; no firm D call. Per the germline V gene, CDR1 is MNHNS and CDR2 is SASEGT. V was cut by 5 bases and J by 9 bases, with 14 bases left in between. CDR3 length equals 13 residues. The CDR3 DNA reads TGTGCCAGCAGTCCCGGTGGTGGGGTTGAGCAGTTCTTC. It encodes CASSPGGGVEQFF.

This clonotype occurred many times. The chain has TRBV19 and TRBJ2-1; 7 nucleotides line up with TRBD2. This CDR3 contains 13 residues. Germline V gene lookup returns CDR1 LNHDA and CDR2 SQIVND (reference sequence). The junction had 5 bases not matched to a gene; V was cut back by 7 bases and J by 5 bases. The CDR3: CASKREADNEQFF. The CDR3 nucleotides are TGTGCCAGTAAACGGGAGGCCGACAATGAGCAGTTCTTC.

This clonotype occurred many times. The chain links TRBV7-2 to TRBJ2-7, with 7 nucleotides matching TRBD1. V lost 6 bases to trimming and J lost 1 base; unmatched junction nucleotides: 3. Per the germline V gene, CDR1 is SGHTA and CDR2 is FQGNSA. The CDR3 spans 13 residues. The CDR3 DNA follows: TGTGCCAGCAGGTGGGACAGTTCCTACGAGCAGTACTTC. As protein: CASRWDSSYEQYF.

With regard to this clonotype: One end of the junction does not line up with germline, which may come from a read error. The V and J genes are TRBV24-1 and TRBJ2-1, with TRBD1 matching over 11 bases. There are 13 residues in the CDR3. The germline V gene encodes CDR1 KGHDR and CDR2 SFDVKD. CDR3 DNA: TGCGCCACCAGGGGACAGGGGGGCCCTGAGCAGTTCTTC. Its translation: CATRGQGGPEQFF.

This clonotype was seen only a few times. This rearrangement joins TRBV3-1 to TRBJ2-1; 7 bases are a match to TRBD2. This CDR3 is built from 20 residues. In germline, CDR1 is LGHDT, CDR2 YNNKEL (reference sequence). J lost 4 bases, V lost 6 bases, and 24 bases had no gene match. The CDR3 sequence is CASSFPGANSVTSEYNEQFF. The CDR3 DNA sequence: TGTGCCAGCAGTTTCCCAGGAGCAAACTCAGTTACTAGCGAATACAATGAGCAGTTCTTC.

The chain uses TRBV7-6 and TRBJ2-7, with D perhaps matching TRBD2 (6 bases). There are 16 residues in the CDR3. Deletions cut 3 bases from V and 6 bases from J, with 21 bases between. Germline V gene lookup returns CDR1 SGHVS and CDR2 FNYEAQ. CDR3 region: CASSFVIGTGTGEQYF. CDR3 bases: TGTGCCAGCAGCTTTGTCATCGGGACTGGAACTGGCGAGCAGTACTTC.

Ten or more counts support this clonotype. This sequence joins TRBV12-3 or TRBV12-4 and TRBJ1-5; D might be TRBD1 (5 bases). V was shortened by 3 bases and J by 7 bases, with 13 bases between the two germline ends. The CDR3 consists of 14 residues. This chain's CDR3 is CASSFGGAGQPQHF. The CDR3 DNA sequence: TGTGCCAGCAGTTTCGGAGGGGCAGGGCAGCCCCAGCATTTT.

The chain combines TRBV12-3 or TRBV12-4 with TRBJ1-5; weak D call: TRBD1 (6 bases). The length of the CDR3 is 14 residues. The germline V and J ends were trimmed by 8 bases and 3 bases, with 14 bases remaining between them. The CDR3 nucleotides read TGTGCCAGCCGGAGGGGGTGGGACAATCAGCCCCAGCATTTT. This encodes CASRRGWDNQPQHF.

This clonotype was picked up one time. A read error is possible here, since a much larger clone lies one base away. The chain joins TRBV7-9 to TRBJ1-1; D gene uncertain. The CDR3 has 12 residues. Per germline, CDR1 SEHNR and CDR2 FQNEAQ (reference sequence). Trimming removed 5 bases at V and 10 bases at J, with 14 bases between. The CDR3 loop reads CASSHFGNGAFF. CDR3 nucleotides: TGTGCCAGCAGCCATTTTGGGAATGGAGCTTTCTTT.

This clonotype was found many times. The chain links TRBV12-3 or TRBV12-4 to TRBJ2-1; 11 nucleotides agree with TRBD2. The CDR3 is 15 amino acids. Trimming removed 6 bases from V and 7 bases from J; junction bases left unmatched: 8. The CDR3 sequence is CASSPTSGSGNEQFF. The CDR3 nucleotides are TGTGCCAGCAGCCCTACTAGCGGGAGTGGTAATGAGCAGTTCTTC.

At least ten counts were recorded for this clonotype. The chain couples TRBV20-1 to TRBJ2-7; D may be TRBD2 (6 bases). The CDR3 contains 13 residues. Looked up from germline, CDR1 is DFQATT and CDR2 is SNEGSKA (reference sequence). V dropped 0 bases and J dropped 2 bases, with 8 bases sitting between them. The CDR3 sequence: CSAREAGAYEQYF. In DNA, the CDR3 is TGCAGTGCTAGAGAAGCGGGTGCCTACGAGCAGTACTTC.

This clonotype was found many times. The chain couples TRBV20-1 to TRBJ2-1, with D possibly being TRBD2 (6 bases). Germline V gene lookup returns CDR1 DFQATT and CDR2 SNEGSKA (reference sequence). V gave up 2 bases and J gave up 0 bases, with 14 bases separating them. This CDR3 is built from 16 residues. The CDR3 coding sequence is TGCAGTGCTAGAAATAGCGGAGGGCCCTCCTACAATGAGCAGTTCTTC. Translating it yields CSARNSGGPSYNEQFF.

This clonotype has at least ten counts. V and J are TRBV5-1 and TRBJ2-7, with 8 bases identical to TRBD1. The CDR3 contains 11 residues. CDR1 and CDR2 from the germline V gene are SGHRS and YFSETQ. J gave up 5 bases and V 6 bases, and 1 base lay outside the gene matches. This CDR3 is CASTRGHEQYF. The DNA of the CDR3 is TGCGCCAGCACCAGGGGGCACGAGCAGTACTTC. Complete variable domain (other parts from reference TRBV5-1 and TRBJ2-7): KAGVTQTPRYLIKTRGQQVTLSCSPISGHRSVSWYQQTPGQGLQFLFEYFSETQRNKGNFPGRFSGRQFSNSRSEMNVSTLELGDSALYLCASTRGHEQYFGPGTRLTVT.